This TCR beta chain is drawn from a study of T cell repertoires in cytomegalovirus infection. TCRdb redid the calling of the reads with MiXCR, one entry per CDR3 protein. The data contain about 830,000 distinct CDR3 sequences, 30% to 35% of them seen just once; the ten biggest clones take up roughly 12%. The CDR3 sequence is 16 residues long. CDR1 and CDR2 from the germline V gene are SEHNR and FQNEAQ (reference sequence). The V and J ends lost 5 bases and 4 bases, in that order; junction bases with no gene match: 8. Only a few counts were recorded for this clonotype. Antigen specificity is unknown. The origin of this receptor is a human donor in good health (CMV status not recorded). Some clones in this sample may be carry-over from other donors' samples. This sample comprised cultured CD8+ T cells from PBMCs, obtained from culture after CMV antigen stimulation. The genes are TRBV7-9 and TRBJ2-3; 11 bases match TRBD2. This CDR3 is CASSPLAGGVADTQYF. CDR3 DNA sequence: TGTGCCAGCAGCCCCCTAGCGGGGGGAGTCGCAGATACGCAGTATTTT.